This T cell receptor (beta chain) comes out of a study of human T cells and chemical hapten exposure. Time point indicated: patch test 2, 6 weeks after DPC sensitization. Treatment indicated: therapeutic diphenylcyclopropenone sensitization with weekly scalp DPC. The V end was cut by 2 bases, the J end by 0 bases, with 7 bases between. The CDR3 totals 15 residues. CDR1 and CDR2 from the germline V gene are KGHSH and LQKENI. This clonotype appeared many times. TCRdb ran MiXCR on the RACE reads and lists one entry per CDR3 protein. The sample shows some 44,000 distinct CDR3 sequences, about 8.9% of them seen only once.

The chain combines TRBV18 with TRBJ1-4; D not resolved. The sample consisted of whole blood, taken in connection with sensitization to the hapten diphenylcyclopropenone (DPC). The source is a woman in her forties with alopecia areata. Some clones in this sample may be carry-over from other donors' samples. The CDR3 bases are TGTGCCAGCTCACCAAGGGCATCAACTAATGAAAAACTGTTTTTT. Translation: CASSPRASTNEKLFF.